These 5 T cell receptor beta chains originate from one sample sequenced in a study of regulatory T cells in long-lasting Graves disease. Specified time point: newly diagnosed GD, antithyroid drugs for less than 3 months. RNA isolated from PBMCs was used to make the TCR library. CDR3 regions were amplified by Arm-PCR using iRepertoire HTBI primers to build TCR beta libraries. TCRdb reprocessed the multiplex PCR reads via MiXCR and lists one record per CDR3 protein. The sample has 500,000 or so distinct CDR3 sequences, around 16% seen once. These data were also filed under a second study, of T cells in Graves' hyperthyroidism and ophthalmopathy.

Sequences were derived from peripheral blood mononuclear cells (PBMCs), sampled at new diagnosis, from a patient treated with antithyroid drugs. The receptors originated from a woman aged 35-60 years with Graves disease.

The chain combines TRBV6-2 or TRBV6-3 with TRBJ1-1; a weak D match, TRBD1 (6 bases). The V and J ends lost 0 bases and 1 base respectively, with 15 bases between them. Germline assignment: CDR1 MNHEY and CDR2 SVGEGT. The CDR3 runs 17 residues. CDR3: CASSYSKGQAANTEAFF. CDR3 bases: TGTGCCAGCAGTTACTCGAAGGGACAAGCGGCGAACACTGAAGCTTTCTTT.

In its sample, this clonotype was seen many times. This rearrangement joins TRBV5-1 to TRBJ2-1; 11 bases match TRBD2. CDR1 SGHRS and CDR2 YFSETQ come from the germline V gene. The CDR3 is 14 residues long. The J segment lost 9 bases and the V segment lost 5 bases, leaving 7 bases of the junction unmatched. The DNA of the CDR3 is TGCGCCAGCAGTTATAGCGGGGGGGCCGGTGAGCAGTTCTTC. Translating it yields CASSYSGGAGEQFF.

This clonotype was found many times. The rearrangement joins TRBV29-1 to TRBJ2-7; D possibly matches TRBD1 or TRBD2 (5 bases each). CDR1 is SQVTM and CDR2 is ANQGSEA in the germline V gene. Trimming took off 6 bases at V and 0 bases at J, with 21 bases between the two ends. The CDR3 consists of 16 residues. This CDR3 reads CSVEPGVGEGSYEQYF. In DNA form, the CDR3 reads TGCAGCGTAGAGCCCGGGGTAGGGGAAGGCTCCTACGAGCAGTACTTC.

This clonotype was seen only a few times. The CDR3, as DNA: TGTGCCAGCAGCCCAGGGGGTTTTAGTAGCTCCTACAATGAGCAGTTCTTC. Protein: CASSPGGFSSSYNEQFF. This chain links TRBV7-9 with TRBJ2-1; TRBD1 aligns across 7 bases. The germline V gene encodes CDR1 SEHNR and CDR2 FQNEAQ (reference sequence). V dropped 5 bases and J dropped 0; count of bases not matched to a gene: 10. The CDR3 runs to 17 residues.

The gene calls are TRBV6-1 and TRBJ1-2, with 11 bases matching TRBD1. Germline V gene data show CDR1 as MNHNS and CDR2 as SASEGT. The CDR3 has 14 amino acids. The trim removed 5 bases at V and 4 bases at J, leaving 3 bases unmatched. In nucleotides, the CDR3 is TGTGCCAGCAGTCGGACAGGGGGCCTCTATGGCTACACCTTC. Translating it yields CASSRTGGLYGYTF.